This passage covers 32 T cell receptor beta chains from one sample sequenced in a study of neurological immune-mediated disorders. MiXCR, run by TCRdb on the 5' RACE reads, gives a single entry per CDR3 protein. This sample carries roughly 62,000 distinct CDR3 sequences, 4.5% to 5.5% of them seen once, and the ten largest clones take roughly 3.4%. Sequenced input: PBMCs. The receptors stem from a woman in her forties or fifties with multiple sclerosis.

The V and J genes are TRBV7-9 and TRBJ2-5, with unresolved D. The CDR3 extends over 9 amino acids. Trimming took off 8 bases at V and 4 bases at J, with 2 bases between the two ends. Germline CDR1 reads SEHNR; CDR2 reads FQNEAQ (reference sequence). CDR3 loop: CASGETQYF. Written as DNA, the CDR3 is TGTGCCAGCGGAGAGACCCAGTACTTC. The full variable domain, completed using reference TRBV7-9 and TRBJ2-5, is DTGVSQNPRHKITKRGQNVTFRCDPISEHNRLYWYRQTLGQGPEFLTYFQNEAQLEKSRLLSDRFSAERPKGSFSTLEIQRTEQGDSAMYLCASGETQYFGPGTRLLVL.

This clonotype was seen repeatedly, ten times or more. The genes are TRBV14 and TRBJ1-2; no firm D call. Trimming cost V 3 bases and J 1 base, with 9 bases left between them. The CDR3 extends over 14 amino acids. Germline CDR1 is SGHDN and CDR2 is FVKESK. The chain's CDR3 is CASSHKTHNYGYTF. The CDR3 DNA reads as TGTGCCAGCAGCCACAAGACACATAACTATGGCTACACCTTC. The full variable domain, completed using reference TRBV14 and TRBJ1-2, is EAGVTQFPSHSVIEKGQTVTLRCDPISGHDNLYWYRRVMGKEIKFLLHFVKESKQDESGMPNNRFLAERTGGTYSTLKVQPAELEDSGVYFCASSHKTHNYGYTFGSGTRLTVV.

Many counts were recorded for this clonotype. The chain has TRBV20-1 and TRBJ1-1; 9 nucleotides align to TRBD1. The J segment lost 5 bases and the V segment lost 6 bases, leaving 4 bases of the junction unmatched. This CDR3 has 12 amino acids. The germline V gene encodes CDR1 DFQATT and CDR2 SNEGSKA (reference sequence). The CDR3 coding sequence is TGCAGTGCCCTGACAGGGGGTACTGAAGCTTTCTTT. This translates into CSALTGGTEAFF.

This clonotype was seen a few times. The chain employs TRBV5-1 and TRBJ2-1, with unresolved D. This CDR3 has 13 amino acids. In germline, CDR1 is SGHRS, CDR2 YFSETQ. V lost 4 bases to trimming and J lost 5 bases, with 10 bases between them. CDR3 residues: CASSPSTDNEQFF. The CDR3 coding sequence is TGCGCCAGCAGCCCGTCAACCGACAATGAGCAGTTCTTC.

The sample holds many counts of this clonotype. V is TRBV14 and J is TRBJ1-2; possible D gene TRBD1, 5 bases. Germline-derived CDR1 and CDR2 are SGHDN and FVKESK. CDR3 length equals 14 residues. V lost 4 bases, J lost 4 bases, and 13 bases lay in between. CDR3 nucleotide sequence: TGTGCCAGCAGCCTCCGGGACGGTTTCTATGGCTACACCTTC. Protein: CASSLRDGFYGYTF.

Ten or more counts support this clonotype. V is TRBV12-3 or TRBV12-4 and J is TRBJ2-7, with no clear D. CDR3 length: 13 amino acids. The V gene lost 4 bases and the J gene lost 7 bases, with 14 bases spanning the gap. This chain's CDR3 is CASSSGPGREQYV. In DNA form, the CDR3 reads TGTGCCAGCAGTTCGGGCCCTGGCAGGGAGCAGTACGTC.

This clonotype came up many times. The chain couples TRBV5-1 to TRBJ1-1; weak D call: TRBD1 (5 bases). Trimming took off 4 bases at V and 3 bases at J, with 10 bases between the two ends. The CDR3 totals 13 residues. Germline V lookup: CDR1 SGHRS, CDR2 YFSETQ. The CDR3 loop is CASSAQGDTEAFF. CDR3 coding DNA: TGCGCCAGCAGCGCCCAGGGAGACACTGAAGCTTTCTTT.

This clonotype was seen repeatedly, ten times or more. The chain couples TRBV7-6 to TRBJ2-3; D call uncertain. Germline assignment: CDR1 SGHVS and CDR2 FNYEAQ. The CDR3 has 16 residues. Between the trimmed V and J ends, which lost 3 bases and 0 bases, there was a span of 13 bases. The CDR3 DNA reads TGTGCCAGCAGCTTTTCCCGGGCGACTAGCACAGATACGCAGTATTTT. Translating gives CASSFSRATSTDTQYF.

This clonotype was seen at least ten times. This sequence joins TRBV12-3 or TRBV12-4 and TRBJ2-5; 8 bases align to TRBD1. With V trimmed by 7 bases and J by 4 bases, 8 bases remained unmatched. This CDR3 is built from 14 residues. The CDR3: CASMGRGHIETQYF. As DNA, the CDR3 is TGTGCCAGCATGGGCAGGGGGCATATAGAGACCCAGTACTTC.

V usage is TRBV5-1 and J usage is TRBJ2-7; possibly TRBD1 for D (6 bases). The CDR3 runs 13 residues. Germline V lookup: CDR1 SGHRS, CDR2 YFSETQ. V lost 3 bases and J 7 bases, leaving 14 bases between the germline ends. The CDR3 DNA follows: TGCGCCAGCAGCTCCAGGGGTACGTGGGAGCAGTACTTC. Translation gives CASSSRGTWEQYF.

The sample holds a few counts of this clonotype. This chain uses TRBV5-1 with TRBJ2-5; D perhaps matches TRBD1 (5 bases). This CDR3 is 14 amino acids long. The V gene's germline CDR1 is SGHRS and CDR2 YFSETQ. Trimming stripped 5 bases from V and 2 bases from J, with 13 bases between. CDR3 region: CASSETVGQETQYF. For the CDR3, the DNA is TGCGCCAGCAGTGAGACAGTGGGACAAGAGACCCAGTACTTC.

In its sample, this clonotype was seen many times. With a much larger clone just one base away, this may be a read error. This chain uses TRBV20-1 with TRBJ1-1, with 8 bases aligning to TRBD1. Germline trimming cut 2 bases from V and 8 bases from J; bases unmatched to any gene: 4. Germline V gives CDR1 DFQATT, CDR2 SNEGSKA (reference sequence). The CDR3 is 12 residues long. The CDR3 loop is CSARIGQGEAFF. In nucleotides, the CDR3 is TGCAGTGCTAGAATAGGACAGGGAGAAGCTTTCTTT.

This clonotype has at least ten counts. The chain combines TRBV20-1 with TRBJ2-7, with a possible D match to TRBD2 (5 bases). The CDR3 runs 14 residues. V was cut by 6 bases and J by 4 bases, with 19 bases left in between. Germline V gene sequence: CDR1 DFQATT, CDR2 SNEGSKA (reference sequence). The CDR3 protein is CSAFGGGNPYEQYF. In DNA form, the CDR3 reads TGCAGTGCCTTCGGAGGAGGCAACCCTTACGAGCAGTACTTC.

The chain has TRBV5-1 and TRBJ1-2; D uncertain. The CDR3 spans 14 residues. V lost 4 bases and J 4 bases, leaving 14 bases between the germline ends. The germline V gene encodes CDR1 SGHRS and CDR2 YFSETQ. The CDR3 DNA is TGCGCCAGCAGCGAGGGTTGGCAGATCTATGGCTACACCTTC. This gives the protein CASSEGWQIYGYTF. The full variable domain, in which reference TRBV5-1 and TRBJ1-2 provide the parts outside the CDR3, is KAGVTQTPRYLIKTRGQQVTLSCSPISGHRSVSWYQQTPGQGLQFLFEYFSETQRNKGNFPGRFSGRQFSNSRSEMNVSTLELGDSALYLCASSEGWQIYGYTFGSGTRLTVV.

In this sample, this clonotype turned up a few times. The gene calls are TRBV20-1 and TRBJ2-1, with TRBD2 identical over 8 bases. This CDR3 region has 12 residues. CDR1 and CDR2 (germline): DFQATT, SNEGSKA (reference sequence). V was pared by 3 bases and J by 5 bases, with 0 bases of the junction left unmatched. The DNA for the CDR3 is TGCAGTGCTAGCGGGGGGGACAATGAGCAGTTCTTC. Protein sequence: CSASGGDNEQFF.

This clonotype was seen repeatedly, ten times or more. The chain has TRBV5-1 and TRBJ1-1; D gene ambiguous. Germline V gene sequence: CDR1 SGHRS, CDR2 YFSETQ. Deletions cut 1 base from V and 0 bases from J, with 10 bases between. The CDR3 is made up of 15 amino acids. CDR3 residues: CASSLNQAMNTEAFF. In DNA form, the CDR3 reads TGCGCCAGCAGCTTGAACCAGGCCATGAACACTGAAGCTTTCTTT.

The rearrangement joins TRBV7-9 to TRBJ1-1, with no clear D. The CDR3 length is 13 residues. V was shortened by 3 bases and J by 6 bases, with 11 bases between the two germline ends. Germline V gene lookup returns CDR1 SEHNR and CDR2 FQNEAQ (reference sequence). The CDR3 sequence: CASSFVGEPEAFF. The CDR3 DNA reads TGTGCCAGCAGCTTCGTTGGAGAGCCTGAAGCTTTCTTT.

This clonotype has ten or more counts. The rearrangement joins TRBV6-5 to TRBJ2-5; 7 bases map to TRBD1. With V trimmed by 5 bases and J by 4 bases, 7 bases remained unmatched. The CDR3 spans 14 residues. Germline CDR1 MNHEY, CDR2 SVGAGI. DNA of the CDR3: TGTGCCAGCAGTCCTCACAGGGGATCAGAGACCCAGTACTTC. Its translation is CASSPHRGSETQYF.

Ten or more counts support this clonotype. This chain uses TRBV10-3 with TRBJ2-5; possibly TRBD1 for D (5 bases). The CDR3 totals 14 residues. Between the trimmed V and J ends, which lost 7 bases and 4 bases, there was a span of 16 bases. Germline loops: CDR1 ENHRY, CDR2 SYGVKD. The CDR3 region is CAITPDSGLETQYF. The CDR3 DNA reads TGTGCCATCACCCCCGACAGTGGCCTAGAGACCCAGTACTTC.

This clonotype was counted at least ten times. The V gene is TRBV28, the J gene TRBJ2-5, with D tentatively TRBD2 (5 bases). The germline CDR1 and CDR2 sequences are MDHEN and SYDVKM. The CDR3 sequence is 11 residues long. Trimming took 2 bases from V and 7 from J, leaving 5 bases between them. CDR3 protein: CASSLEGTQYF. CDR3 sequence (DNA): TGTGCCAGCAGTTTAGAGGGGACCCAGTACTTC.

In its sample, this clonotype was seen many times. The rearrangement joins TRBV6-2 or TRBV6-3 to TRBJ2-2; the D is unclear. The CDR3 runs to 14 residues. V was clipped by 2 bases and J by 4 bases, with 8 bases between them. Germline V CDR1 and CDR2: MNHEY, SVGEGT. In DNA, the CDR3 is TGTGCCAGCAGTTACAGGGAACCCACCGGGGAGCTGTTTTTT. Translating it yields CASSYREPTGELFF.

This clonotype was recorded at least ten times. The chain carries TRBV9 and TRBJ2-6; D call uncertain. The V and J ends lost 4 bases and 1 base respectively, with 12 bases between them. Germline lookup yields CDR1 SGDLS and CDR2 YYNGEE. The CDR3 runs 16 residues. This chain's CDR3 is CASSPRIESGANVLTF. In DNA, the CDR3 is TGTGCCAGCAGCCCGAGGATCGAGTCTGGGGCCAACGTCCTGACTTTC. The full variable domain, its missing parts supplied by reference TRBV9 and TRBJ2-6, is DSGVTQTPKHLITATGQRVTLRCSPRSGDLSVYWYQQSLDQGLQFLIQYYNGEERAKGNILERFSAQQFPDLHSELNLSSLELGDSALYFCASSPRIESGANVLTFGAGSRLTVL.

This clonotype appeared a few times. This chain links TRBV7-3 with TRBJ2-5, with D maybe TRBD2 (5 bases). V gave up 6 bases and J gave up 5 bases, with 13 bases separating them. Germline values: CDR1 SGHTA, CDR2 FQGTGA. CDR3 length equals 13 residues. CDR3 sequence: CASSSGLGETQYF. CDR3 in DNA: TGTGCCAGCAGTTCCGGACTGGGGGAGACCCAGTACTTC.

This clonotype was seen a handful of times. This chain joins TRBV20-1 and TRBJ2-6; D is unresolved. This CDR3 is built from 15 residues. CDR1 is DFQATT and CDR2 is SNEGSKA in the germline V gene (reference sequence). The V end was cut by 3 bases, the J end by 2 bases, with 11 bases between. CDR3 in DNA: TGCAGTGCTAGCCGTACACGTACTGGGGCCAACGTCCTGACTTTC. Protein product: CSASRTRTGANVLTF.

This clonotype has ten or more counts. This sequence joins TRBV7-2 and TRBJ2-5, with D uncertain. The CDR3 sequence is 13 residues long. The V gene lost 1 base and the J gene lost 4 bases, with 7 bases spanning the gap. Germline CDR1 is SGHTA and CDR2 is FQGNSA. The CDR3 DNA reads TGTGCCAGCAGCTTAGTTTCAGCAGAGACCCAGTACTTC. The encoded protein is CASSLVSAETQYF.

This clonotype was picked up many times. V gene TRBV24-1 combines with J gene TRBJ1-1, with no clear D. This CDR3 has 11 residues. Germline CDR1 KGHDR, CDR2 SFDVKD. With 7 bases removed from V and 1 base from J, the gap between germline ends came to 3 bases. CDR3 nucleotides: TGTGCCACCAGGCAGAACACTGAAGCTTTCTTT. Protein: CATRQNTEAFF.

In its sample, this clonotype was seen many times. The chain links TRBV7-2 to TRBJ1-1; the D is unclear. Looked up from germline, CDR1 is SGHTA and CDR2 is FQGNSA. This CDR3 is 13 amino acids long. V lost 2 bases to trimming and J lost 5 bases, with 9 bases between them. DNA of the CDR3: TGTGCCAGCAGCTTATCGGCAGGTACTGAAGCTTTCTTT. This encodes CASSLSAGTEAFF. The full variable domain, its missing parts supplied by reference TRBV7-2 and TRBJ1-1, is GAGVSQSPSNKVTEKGKDVELRCDPISGHTALYWYRQSLGQGLEFLIYFQGNSAPDKSGLPSDRFSAERTGGSVSTLTIQRTQQEDSAVYLCASSLSAGTEAFFGQGTRLTVV.

This clonotype was recorded many times. The genes are TRBV7-9 and TRBJ2-5; 7 positions agree with TRBD2. The CDR3 totals 12 residues. Unmatched junction bases numbered 7, after V lost 10 bases and J lost 5 bases. CDR1 SEHNR and CDR2 FQNEAQ come from the germline V gene (reference sequence). The chain's CDR3 is CATRDGRETQYF. The CDR3 DNA is TGTGCCACCCGGGACGGGAGGGAGACCCAGTACTTC.

The gene calls are TRBV24-1 and TRBJ1-5; D ambiguous. The ends were cut back, 3 bases at V and 5 bases at J, with 4 bases in the middle. This CDR3 is 12 amino acids long. Looked up from germline, CDR1 is KGHDR and CDR2 is SFDVKD. DNA of the CDR3: TGTGCCACCAGTGATAAGGATCAGCCCCAGCATTTT. Translation: CATSDKDQPQHF.

In the case of this clonotype: This clone may be a read error of a much larger clone one base away. The chain links TRBV28 to TRBJ1-5, with D tentatively TRBD1 (5 bases). The CDR3 has 14 residues. CDR1 is MDHEN and CDR2 is SYDVKM in the germline V gene. V lost 4 bases and J 9 bases, leaving 16 bases between the germline ends. CDR3 sequence (DNA): TGTGCCAGCAGTTGGGGCAGCCGAGGAGGGCCCCAGCATTTT. This gives the protein CASSWGSRGGPQHF.

This clonotype was seen ten or more times. This chain connects TRBV27 to TRBJ2-7; D tentatively reads TRBD1 or TRBD2 (5 bases each). This CDR3 spans 14 amino acids. The germline V gene has CDR1 MNHEY and CDR2 SMNVEV (reference sequence). V was cut by 5 bases and J by 0 bases, with 11 bases left in between. The CDR3 region is CASSLGTGSYEQYF. The CDR3, as DNA: TGTGCCAGCAGTCTGGGGACGGGCTCCTACGAGCAGTACTTC.

This clonotype was detected many times. The V gene is TRBV20-1, the J gene TRBJ2-5, with a tentative D call TRBD1 (6 bases). The CDR3 totals 13 residues. V was clipped by 6 bases and J by 4 bases, with 15 bases between them. Looked up from germline, CDR1 is DFQATT and CDR2 is SNEGSKA (reference sequence). The CDR3 spells CSAVHRDGETQYF. Here the CDR3 DNA reads TGCAGTGCCGTTCACAGGGACGGAGAGACCCAGTACTTC.